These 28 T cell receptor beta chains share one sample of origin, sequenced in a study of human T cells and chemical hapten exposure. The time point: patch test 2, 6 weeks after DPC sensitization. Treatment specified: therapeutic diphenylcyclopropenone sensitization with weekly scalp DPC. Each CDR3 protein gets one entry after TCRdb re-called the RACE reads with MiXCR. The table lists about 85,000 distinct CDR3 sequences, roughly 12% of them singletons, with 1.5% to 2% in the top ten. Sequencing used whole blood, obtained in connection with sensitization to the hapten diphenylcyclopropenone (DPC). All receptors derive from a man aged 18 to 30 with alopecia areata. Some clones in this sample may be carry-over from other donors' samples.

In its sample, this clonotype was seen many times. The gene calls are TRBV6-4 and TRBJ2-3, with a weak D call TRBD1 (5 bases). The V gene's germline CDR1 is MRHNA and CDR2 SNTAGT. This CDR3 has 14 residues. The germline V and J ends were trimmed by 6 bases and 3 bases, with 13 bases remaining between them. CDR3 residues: CASSAATDTDTQYF. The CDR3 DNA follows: TGTGCCAGCAGCGCTGCGACAGATACAGATACGCAGTATTTT.

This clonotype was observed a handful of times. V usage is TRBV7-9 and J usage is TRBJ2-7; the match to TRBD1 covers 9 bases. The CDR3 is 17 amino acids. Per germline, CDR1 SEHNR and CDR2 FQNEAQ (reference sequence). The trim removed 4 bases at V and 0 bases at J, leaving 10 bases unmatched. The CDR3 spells CASSSYWGQGDSYEQYF. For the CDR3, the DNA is TGTGCCAGCAGCTCATACTGGGGACAGGGAGACTCCTACGAGCAGTACTTC.

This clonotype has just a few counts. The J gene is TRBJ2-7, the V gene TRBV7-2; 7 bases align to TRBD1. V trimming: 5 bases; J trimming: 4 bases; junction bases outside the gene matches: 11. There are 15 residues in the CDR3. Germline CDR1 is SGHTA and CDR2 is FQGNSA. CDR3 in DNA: TGTGCCAGCAGCACCGGACAGGCCCGGTATTACGAGCAGTACTTC. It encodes CASSTGQARYYEQYF.

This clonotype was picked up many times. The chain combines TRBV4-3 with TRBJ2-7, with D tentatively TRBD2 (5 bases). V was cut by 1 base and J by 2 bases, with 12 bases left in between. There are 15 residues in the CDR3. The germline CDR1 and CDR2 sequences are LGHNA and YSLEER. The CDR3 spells CASSQVITGTYEQYF. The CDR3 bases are TGCGCCAGCAGCCAAGTTATAACGGGAACCTACGAGCAGTACTTC.

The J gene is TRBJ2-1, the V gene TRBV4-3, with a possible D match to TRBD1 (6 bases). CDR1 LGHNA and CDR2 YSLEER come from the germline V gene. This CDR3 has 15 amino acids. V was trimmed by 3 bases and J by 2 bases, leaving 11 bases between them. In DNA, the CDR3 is TGCGCCAGCAGCCAGAAAGGGGGTACCTACAATGAGCAGTTCTTC. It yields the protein CASSQKGGTYNEQFF.

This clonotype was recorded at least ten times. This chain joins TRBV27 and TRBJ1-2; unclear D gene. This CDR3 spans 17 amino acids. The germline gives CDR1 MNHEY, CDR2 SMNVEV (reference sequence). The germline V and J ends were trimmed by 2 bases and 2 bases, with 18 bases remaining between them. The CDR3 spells CASSLEAGGPLNYGYTF. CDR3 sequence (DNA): TGTGCCAGCAGTTTAGAGGCGGGAGGGCCATTAAACTATGGCTACACCTTC.

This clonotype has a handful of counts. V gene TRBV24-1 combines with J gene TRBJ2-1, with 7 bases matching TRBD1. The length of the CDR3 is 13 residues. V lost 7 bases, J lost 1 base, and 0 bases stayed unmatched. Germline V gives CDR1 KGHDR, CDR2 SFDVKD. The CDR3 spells CATRGQSYNEQFF. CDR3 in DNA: TGTGCCACCAGGGGACAGTCCTACAATGAGCAGTTCTTC.

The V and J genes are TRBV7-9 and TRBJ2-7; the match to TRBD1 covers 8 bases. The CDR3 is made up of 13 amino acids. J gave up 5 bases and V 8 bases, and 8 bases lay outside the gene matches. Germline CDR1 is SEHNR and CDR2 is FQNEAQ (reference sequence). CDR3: CASASGGGNEQYF. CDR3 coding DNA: TGTGCCAGCGCGTCAGGGGGCGGGAACGAGCAGTACTTC. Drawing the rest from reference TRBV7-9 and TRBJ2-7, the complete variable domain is DTGVSQNPRHKITKRGQNVTFRCDPISEHNRLYWYRQTLGQGPEFLTYFQNEAQLEKSRLLSDRFSAERPKGSFSTLEIQRTEQGDSAMYLCASASGGGNEQYFGPGTRLTVT.

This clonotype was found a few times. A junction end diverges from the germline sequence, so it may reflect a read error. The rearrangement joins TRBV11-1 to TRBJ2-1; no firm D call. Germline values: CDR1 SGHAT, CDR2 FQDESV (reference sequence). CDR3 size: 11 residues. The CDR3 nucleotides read TGTGCCAGCAGCGCTCGGGCGGAGCCTCTCTTC. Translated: CASSARAEPLF. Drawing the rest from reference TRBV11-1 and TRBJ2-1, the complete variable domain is EAEVAQSPRYKITEKSQAVAFWCDPISGHATLYWYRQILGQGPELLVQFQDESVVDDSQLPKDRFSAERLKGVDSTLKIQPAELGDSAMYLCASSARAEPLFGPGTRLTVL.

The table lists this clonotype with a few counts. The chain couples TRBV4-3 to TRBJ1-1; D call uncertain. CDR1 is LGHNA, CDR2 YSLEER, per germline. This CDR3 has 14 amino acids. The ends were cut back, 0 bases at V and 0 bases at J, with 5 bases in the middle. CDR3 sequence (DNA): TGCGCCAGCAGCCAAGACCCCATGAACACTGAAGCTTTCTTT. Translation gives CASSQDPMNTEAFF.

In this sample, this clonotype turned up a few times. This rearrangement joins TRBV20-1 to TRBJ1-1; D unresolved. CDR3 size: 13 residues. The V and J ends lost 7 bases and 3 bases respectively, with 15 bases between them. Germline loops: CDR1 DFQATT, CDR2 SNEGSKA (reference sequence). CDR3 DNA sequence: TGCAGTGGCCTCGACCACCTCCACACTGAAGCTTTCTTT. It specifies CSGLDHLHTEAFF.

The chain's CDR3 is CATSRAEVLNTEAFF. CDR3 in DNA: TGTGCCACCAGCAGGGCGGAGGTCCTGAACACTGAAGCTTTCTTT. V is TRBV15 and J is TRBJ1-1; D unclear. CDR1 and CDR2 (germline): LNHNV, YYDKDF (reference sequence). Trimming took off 3 bases at V and 0 bases at J, with 11 bases between the two ends. The CDR3 sequence is 15 residues long.

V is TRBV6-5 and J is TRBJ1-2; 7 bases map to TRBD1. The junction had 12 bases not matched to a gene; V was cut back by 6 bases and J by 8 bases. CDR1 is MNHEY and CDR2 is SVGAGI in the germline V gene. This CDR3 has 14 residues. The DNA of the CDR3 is TGTGCCAGCAGCCGAAACAGGGGCTGGAGGGGCTACACCTTC. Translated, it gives CASSRNRGWRGYTF.

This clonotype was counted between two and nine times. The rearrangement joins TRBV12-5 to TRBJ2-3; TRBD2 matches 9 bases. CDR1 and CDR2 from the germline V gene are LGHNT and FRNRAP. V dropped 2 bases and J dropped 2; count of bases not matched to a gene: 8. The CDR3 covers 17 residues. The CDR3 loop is CASGLLTGTSYTDTQYF. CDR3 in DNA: TGTGCTAGTGGTTTGTTAACCGGGACTAGCTACACAGATACGCAGTATTTT.

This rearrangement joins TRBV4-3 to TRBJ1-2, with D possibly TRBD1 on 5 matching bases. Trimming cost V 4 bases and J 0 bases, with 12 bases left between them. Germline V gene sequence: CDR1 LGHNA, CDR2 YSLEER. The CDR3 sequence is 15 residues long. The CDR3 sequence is CASSPSRAANYGYTF. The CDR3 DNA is TGCGCCAGCAGCCCGAGCAGGGCGGCTAACTATGGCTACACCTTC.

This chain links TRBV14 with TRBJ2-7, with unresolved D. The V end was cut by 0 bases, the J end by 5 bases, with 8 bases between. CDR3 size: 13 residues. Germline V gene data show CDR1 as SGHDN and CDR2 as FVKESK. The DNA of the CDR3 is TGTGCCAGCAGCCAAGAGCTGTTCAACGAGCAGTACTTC. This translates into CASSQELFNEQYF.

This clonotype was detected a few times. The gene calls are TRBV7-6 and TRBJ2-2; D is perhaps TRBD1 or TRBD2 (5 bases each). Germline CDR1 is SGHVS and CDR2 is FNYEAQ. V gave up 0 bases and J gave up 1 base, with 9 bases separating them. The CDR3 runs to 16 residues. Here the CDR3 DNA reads TGTGCCAGCAGCTTAGCCGGGACGGGGAACACCGGGGAGCTGTTTTTT. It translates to CASSLAGTGNTGELFF.

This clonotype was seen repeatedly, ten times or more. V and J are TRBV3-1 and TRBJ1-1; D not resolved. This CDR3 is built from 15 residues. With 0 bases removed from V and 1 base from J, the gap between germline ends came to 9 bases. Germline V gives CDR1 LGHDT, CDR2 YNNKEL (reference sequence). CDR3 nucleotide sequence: TGTGCCAGCAGCCAAGATCCTGGCGGGAACACTGAAGCTTTCTTT. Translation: CASSQDPGGNTEAFF.

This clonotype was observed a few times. The CDR3 DNA reads TGTGCCAGCAGCCAAGATCTAAACAAGAATGAGCAGTTCTTC. The encoded protein is CASSQDLNKNEQFF. The chain employs TRBV3-1 and TRBJ2-1; D remains ambiguous. Germline CDR1 is LGHDT and CDR2 is YNNKEL (reference sequence). This CDR3 has 14 amino acids. V lost 0 bases, J lost 7 bases, and 10 bases lay in between.

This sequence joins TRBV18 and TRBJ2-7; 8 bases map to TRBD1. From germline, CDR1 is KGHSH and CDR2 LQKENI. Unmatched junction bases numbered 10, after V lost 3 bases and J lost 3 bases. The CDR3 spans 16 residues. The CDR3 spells CASSPYEGDRYYEQYF. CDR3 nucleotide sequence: TGTGCCAGCTCACCCTACGAAGGGGACAGGTACTACGAGCAGTACTTC.

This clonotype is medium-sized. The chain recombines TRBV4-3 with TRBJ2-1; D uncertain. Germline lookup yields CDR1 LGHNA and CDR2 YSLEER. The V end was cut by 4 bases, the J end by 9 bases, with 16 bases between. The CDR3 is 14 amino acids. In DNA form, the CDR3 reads TGCGCCAGCAGCCCCTACCTCTCCAGCACTGAGCAGTTCTTC. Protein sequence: CASSPYLSSTEQFF.

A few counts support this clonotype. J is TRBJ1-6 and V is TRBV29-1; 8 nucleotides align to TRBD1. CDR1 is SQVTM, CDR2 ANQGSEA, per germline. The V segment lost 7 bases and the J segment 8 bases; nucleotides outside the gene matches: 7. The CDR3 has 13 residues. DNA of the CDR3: TGCAGCGACGGGACAGGTGGGGATTCACCCCTCCACTTT. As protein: CSDGTGGDSPLHF.

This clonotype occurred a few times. The CDR3 loop reads CASSPPGETNQPQHF. CDR3 DNA: TGTGCCAGCTCACCGCCAGGGGAGACGAATCAGCCCCAGCATTTT. The rearrangement joins TRBV18 to TRBJ1-5, with a tentative D call TRBD1 (6 bases). V dropped 3 bases and J dropped 4 bases, with 13 bases sitting between them. The CDR3 is 15 residues long. Germline CDR1 is KGHSH and CDR2 is LQKENI.

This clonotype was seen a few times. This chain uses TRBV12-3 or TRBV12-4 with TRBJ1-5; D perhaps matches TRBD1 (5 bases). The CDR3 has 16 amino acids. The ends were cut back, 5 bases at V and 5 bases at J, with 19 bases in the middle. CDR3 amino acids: CASSLSTVVRDQPQHF. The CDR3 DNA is TGTGCCAGCAGTCTATCGACAGTAGTGAGGGATCAGCCCCAGCATTTT.

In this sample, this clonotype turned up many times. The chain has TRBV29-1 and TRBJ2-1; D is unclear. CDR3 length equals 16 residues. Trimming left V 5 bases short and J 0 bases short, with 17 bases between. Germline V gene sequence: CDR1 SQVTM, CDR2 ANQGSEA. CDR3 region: CSVNPVDANSYNEQFF. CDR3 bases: TGCAGCGTTAACCCAGTAGACGCTAACTCCTACAATGAGCAGTTCTTC.

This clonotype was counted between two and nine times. Written as DNA, the CDR3 is TGCGCCAGCGCAGGAGGCCGGGGGGCGCGAGGCTACACCTTC. This encodes CASAGGRGARGYTF. The V gene is TRBV4-3, the J gene TRBJ1-2; maybe TRBD1 (6 bases). The V gene lost 8 bases and the J gene lost 8 bases, with 21 bases spanning the gap. From germline, CDR1 is LGHNA and CDR2 YSLEER. This CDR3 is 14 amino acids long.

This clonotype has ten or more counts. CDR3: CSARDLGVGTPEAFF. CDR3 nucleotide sequence: TGCAGTGCTAGAGATCTCGGGGTAGGAACACCTGAAGCTTTCTTT. The chain couples TRBV20-1 to TRBJ1-1, with unresolved D. This CDR3 comprises 15 residues. Germline CDR1 DFQATT, CDR2 SNEGSKA (reference sequence). V was pared by 0 bases and J by 6 bases, with 17 bases between.

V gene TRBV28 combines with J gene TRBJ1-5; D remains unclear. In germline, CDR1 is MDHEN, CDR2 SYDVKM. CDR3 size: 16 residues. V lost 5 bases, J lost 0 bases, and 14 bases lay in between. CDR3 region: CASSPSTVYSNQPQHF. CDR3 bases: TGTGCCAGCAGTCCCTCAACCGTTTATAGCAATCAGCCCCAGCATTTT.